This TCR beta chain was retrieved from a study of memory B cells and T cells in multiple sclerosis (dated by TCRdb to the late 2010s). Study-level background: The study compared TCR beta repertoires of autoproliferating peripheral T cells with brain lesion-infiltrating T cells in multiple sclerosis patients. TCR sequencing involved a couple of multiple sclerosis patients from whom brain lesions at autopsy or brain-infiltrating cells from biopsy were available.

Study-wide findings and limitations: Clone-set sizes varied between compartments, which affected the numbers of shared clonotypes and made normalization necessary.

V is trimmed back by 3 bases and J by 8 bases, and the junction contains 6 bases that no gene match accounts for. The CDR3 contains 14 residues, cysteine and phenylalanine counted. The entry retains the CDR3 DNA only, 42 bases that are in frame from base 1. Via the germline V gene, CDR1 is KGHSH and CDR2 LQKENI. Using the immunoSEQ Platform, TCRbeta CDR3 regions were amplified from extracted genomic DNA. Multiplex PCR, high-throughput sequencing and a vendor bioinformatics pipeline were combined in the immunoSEQ assay. Processing in the source paper ran as follows. Non-productive sequences and CDR3s shorter than 4 amino acids were removed, and clonotype frequencies were recalculated per sample. In immunoSEQ Analyzer 2.0, shared clonotypes were identified as identical CDR3 amino acid, V gene and J gene sequences. To normalize repertoire overlap, the number of shared clonotypes was divided by the product of the two clone-set sizes and multiplied by 1000 to give arbitrary units. Not all clones reach the TCRdb copy of this immuneACCESS table, which keeps in-frame sequences only. Checked studies attribute under half of the gap to unresolved V genes and leave the rest unexplained. The DNA was the basis for D and trimming; V, J and clone size are from that table. This sample gives 46,000 or so clones in total; over 75% of them show up just once. Of the sample, 1% to 1.3% falls within the top ten clones.

Worth noting for this clone: Which antigen it targets is not known. Base-call qualities are not available, and no considerably larger clone is one nucleotide away.

After CFSE-labeled PBMCs were cultured without any stimulus, the autoproliferating (CFSEdim) and non-proliferating (CFSEhi) T cell fractions were each sequenced on their own. In total, more than 45 million CFSE-labeled PBMCs were cultured without stimulus for less than 8 days, after which replicate wells were pooled. PBMCs were labeled with around 0.45 uM CFSE and cultured without exogenous stimuli in serum-free AIM-V medium. PBMCs were isolated by Ficoll density gradient centrifugation and were cryopreserved before use. Using a FACSAria III, live 7-AAD-negative cells were sorted, then washed with PBS and stored frozen at -80 degrees C as dry pellets.

The TCR originated in a human donor with multiple sclerosis. The sequence links TRBV18 to TRBJ2-4; 8 middle bases align to TRBD2. Sequenced sample: PBMCs from blood kept in culture. The CDR3 amino acid sequence is: CASSPGGAMDIQYF. The bases are TGTGCCAGCTCACCCGGGGGGGCGATGGACATTCAGTACTTC.